Listed below are T cell receptor beta chains from one sample, sequenced in a study of T cell responses to AZD1222 COVID-19 vaccine. The protocol was immunoSEQ multiplex PCR, while the TCRdb copy is restricted to in-frame clones and leaves out a portion. The table records some 120,000 clones, approximately 84% of them present only once. The sequences come from peripheral blood, collected on day 0 of AZD1222 vaccination. These receptors were obtained from an adult in good health. Both conserved end residues are part of each CDR3. Fields, in order: CDR3 length, J gene, clone size, V gene, D gene, CDR3 DNA, CDR3 protein. A D gene is named only where the DNA matches it firmly. For some rows the clone size is stated as once, few or many, or as a class when expanded; others skip it.

CDR3 length: 15
J gene: TRBJ1-1
clone size: NA
V gene: TRBV6-1
D gene: NA
CDR3 DNA: TGTGCCAGCAGTGATAACCCTGACAGTAACACTGAAGCTTTCTTT
CDR3 protein: CASSDNPDSNTEAFF

CDR3 length: 15
J gene: TRBJ2-1
clone size: once
V gene: TRBV9
D gene: NA
CDR3 DNA: TGTGCCAGCAGCCCCCACAATGAGTTCTACAATGAGCAGTTCTTC
CDR3 protein: CASSPHNEFYNEQFF

CDR3 length: 16
J gene: TRBJ2-1
clone size: NA
V gene: TRBV6-1
D gene: NA
CDR3 DNA: TGTGCCAGCAGCGAAAGGATGAGTGGAGGGTTGTCTGAGCAGTTCTTC
CDR3 protein: CASSERMSGGLSEQFF

CDR3 length: 15
J gene: TRBJ1-1
clone size: NA
V gene: TRBV7-9
D gene: NA
CDR3 DNA: TGTGCCAGCAGCTTAGCGATTTCGGGGAGCACTGAAGCTTTCTTT
CDR3 protein: CASSLAISGSTEAFF

CDR3 length: 15
J gene: TRBJ1-5
clone size: NA
V gene: TRBV19
D gene: TRBD1
CDR3 DNA: TGTGCCAGTAGTATCGCGACAGGGATTAATCAGCCCCAGCATTTT
CDR3 protein: CASSIATGINQPQHF

CDR3 length: 14
J gene: TRBJ2-3
clone size: medium-sized
V gene: TRBV4-1
D gene: NA
CDR3 DNA: TGCGCCAGCAGCCAAGTCGTGGGAATATCAACGCAGTATTTT
CDR3 protein: CASSQVVGISTQYF

CDR3 length: 14
J gene: TRBJ2-5
clone size: once
V gene: TRBV7-9
D gene: NA
CDR3 DNA: TGTGCCAGCGCTCCTAGCATCGGGTTAGAGACCCAGTACTTC
CDR3 protein: CASAPSIGLETQYF

CDR3 length: 14
J gene: TRBJ1-1
clone size: NA
V gene: TRBV5-1
D gene: NA
CDR3 DNA: TGCGCCAGCAGTTCTGGGACCATGAACACTGAAGCTTTCTTT
CDR3 protein: CASSSGTMNTEAFF

CDR3 length: 16
J gene: TRBJ2-2
clone size: NA
V gene: TRBV11-2
D gene: TRBD2
CDR3 DNA: TGTGCCAGCAGACATTCTGGACTAGCTGGCACCGGGGAGCTGTTTTTT
CDR3 protein: CASRHSGLAGTGELFF

CDR3 length: 15
J gene: TRBJ2-1
clone size: NA
V gene: TRBV18
D gene: TRBD2
CDR3 DNA: TGTGCCAGCTCACCAAGGAGAATAGCGGGTCATGAGCAGTTCTTC
CDR3 protein: CASSPRRIAGHEQFF

CDR3 length: 15
J gene: TRBJ1-5
clone size: NA
V gene: TRBV3-1/TRBV3-2
D gene: NA
CDR3 DNA: TGTGCCAGCAGCCCTGCAGGGAACAGCAATCAGCCCCAGCATTTT
CDR3 protein: CASSPAGNSNQPQHF

CDR3 length: 13
J gene: TRBJ1-4
clone size: NA
V gene: TRBV3-1/TRBV3-2
D gene: NA
CDR3 DNA: TGTGCCAGCAGCCTGGGAAGTTATGAAAAACTGTTTTTT
CDR3 protein: CASSLGSYEKLFF